This TCR beta chain stems from a study of T cell responses to AZD1222 COVID-19 vaccine. Only in-frame clones appear in the TCRdb table, and some are missing; sequencing was by immunoSEQ multiplex PCR. The top ten clones hold 3% to 5% of a sample with approximately 170,000 clones, over 85% of them seen once. The receptor was isolated from an adult in good health. This specimen consisted of peripheral blood, obtained on day 0 of AZD1222 vaccination.

This CDR3 reads CASSSDRDYGYTF. For the CDR3, the DNA is TGCGCCAGCAGCTCCGACAGGGACTATGGCTACACCTTC. This sequence joins TRBV4-1 and TRBJ1-2, with 7 positions matching TRBD1. Germline CDR1 reads MGHRA; CDR2 reads YSYEKL. This CDR3 region has 13 residues. V was pared by 5 bases and J by 3 bases, with 3 bases of the junction left unmatched.